One sample yielded the 32 T cell receptor beta chains listed below, sequenced in a study of shared clonotypes between healthy human individuals. The data were produced by immunoSEQ multiplex PCR, yet TCRdb's version contains in-frame clones alone and is incomplete. The sample carries roughly 2.1 million clones, 85% to 95% recorded once. CD45RO-negative, CCR7-selected cells formed the naive CD8 fraction, which excluded terminally differentiated effector memory CD45RA+ cells. The specimen was naive CD8+ T cells from PBMCs. The receptors here all came from a man younger than 35 in good health. Some clones in this sample may be carry-over from other donors' samples.

The V and J genes are TRBV6-1 and TRBJ2-1, with 11 bases identical to TRBD1. The germline V gene encodes CDR1 MNHNS and CDR2 SASEGT. Trimming at V came to 2 bases and at J to 7 bases, leaving 13 bases not matched to a gene. This CDR3 has 18 amino acids. In nucleotides, the CDR3 is TGTGCCAGCAGTGAAAAAATGCTGGGACAGGGGGGGTTGAATGAGCAGTTCTTC. Translation gives CASSEKMLGQGGLNEQFF.

This clone showed up just once. The junction departs from the called germline gene at one end, perhaps through a read error. This sequence joins TRBV5-6 and TRBJ1-1; no clear D. The germline V gene has CDR1 SGHDT and CDR2 YYEEEE. The CDR3 runs 19 residues. The CDR3 region is CASNLGVNGMGGLDTEAFF. The CDR3 bases are TGTGCCAGCAACTTGGGCGTAAACGGCATGGGTGGGTTGGACACTGAAGCTTTCTTT.

The gene calls are TRBV2 and TRBJ2-1; D may be TRBD2 (6 bases). Germline CDR1 is SNHLY and CDR2 is FYNNEI. V shed 6 bases and J shed 4 bases, with 10 bases lying between them. The CDR3 runs 13 residues. In DNA, the CDR3 is TGTGCCAGCAGGGGGACTCTTTACAATGAGCAGTTCTTC. Encoded protein: CASRGTLYNEQFF.

The chain couples TRBV13 to TRBJ2-7; no reliable D call. Germline V gene sequence: CDR1 PRHDT, CDR2 FYEKMQ (reference sequence). The CDR3 loop spans 16 amino acids. Trimming stripped 2 bases from V and 0 bases from J, with 14 bases between. CDR3 amino acids: CASSLYSADSSYEQYF. CDR3 sequence (DNA): TGTGCCAGCAGCTTATATTCGGCGGATAGCTCCTACGAGCAGTACTTC. Variable domain in full (rest from reference TRBV13 and TRBJ2-7): AAGVIQSPRHLIKEKRETATLKCYPIPRHDTVYWYQQGPGQDPQFLISFYEKMQSDKGSIPDRFSAQQFSDYHSELNMSSLELGDSALYFCASSLYSADSSYEQYFGPGTRLTVT.

The chain links TRBV5-1 to TRBJ1-2; no reliable D call. This CDR3 contains 17 residues. Germline V lookup: CDR1 SGHRS, CDR2 YFSETQ. The V end lost 3 bases, the J end lost 3 bases, and 21 bases lay between the germline ends. The CDR3 protein is CASSSGWGGPPDYGYTF. In nucleotides, the CDR3 is TGCGCCAGCAGCTCCGGGTGGGGAGGTCCCCCAGACTATGGCTACACCTTC.

The chain couples TRBV4-1 to TRBJ1-3, with D tentatively TRBD1 (6 bases). Trimming removed 4 bases from V and 2 bases from J, with 21 bases in between. Germline V lookup: CDR1 MGHRA, CDR2 YSYEKL. The CDR3 contains 18 residues. The CDR3, as DNA: TGCGCCAGCAGCCGCTCATCTGGTACACAGGGACCTGGAAACACCATATATTTT. This translates into CASSRSSGTQGPGNTIYF.

This clone was counted a single time. The chain combines TRBV7-6 with TRBJ2-7; the match to TRBD2 covers 15 bases. CDR3 size: 17 residues. Germline CDR1 and CDR2: SGHVS and FNYEAQ. After removal of 0 bases from V and 1 base from J, the junction contained 1 base not matched to a gene. This chain's CDR3 is CASSLAGLAGGSYEQYF. Written as DNA, the CDR3 is TGTGCCAGCAGCTTAGCGGGACTAGCGGGAGGATCCTACGAGCAGTACTTC.

This clone was counted once. The chain recombines TRBV7-9 with TRBJ2-1; tentatively, D is TRBD2 (5 bases). The CDR3 consists of 18 residues. V gave up 2 bases and J gave up 0 bases, with 17 bases separating them. Germline CDR1 is SEHNR and CDR2 is FQNEAQ (reference sequence). The CDR3 bases are TGTGCCAGCAGCTTATCCTCCTCGGACTGGAGCTCCTACAATGAGCAGTTCTTC. It specifies CASSLSSSDWSSYNEQFF.

On this clone: This sequence may be a read error, since a much larger clone differs from it by one base. Other DNA sequences of this sample code for an identical CDR3. V and J are TRBV7-9 and TRBJ1-1; D call uncertain. The CDR3 is 13 amino acids. V lost 5 bases and J lost 1, with 8 bases in between. Germline assignment: CDR1 SEHNR and CDR2 FQNEAQ (reference sequence). The CDR3 bases are TGTGCCAGCAGCGGAGGGCAGAACACTGAAGCTTTCTTT. Encoded protein: CASSGGQNTEAFF.

The J gene is TRBJ2-5, the V gene TRBV29-1, with 11 bases that match TRBD1. The J call could be wrong; TRBJ2-7 is a better fit for the DNA end. Germline V lookup: CDR1 SQVTM, CDR2 ANQGSEA. The CDR3 runs to 14 residues. CDR3 nucleotides: TGCAGCGGTCGCGTAGGACAGGGGGCGTACGAGCAGTACTTC. It specifies CSGRVGQGAYEQYF.

Note on this clone: This sample also contains other DNA sequences that code for the same CDR3. This chain joins TRBV28 and TRBJ2-7; 7 bases align to TRBD1. Trimming at V came to 2 bases and at J to 0 bases, leaving 4 bases not matched to a gene. Germline V gives CDR1 MDHEN, CDR2 SYDVKM. CDR3 length equals 15 residues. The CDR3 is CASSLTGESSYEQYF. In DNA, the CDR3 is TGTGCCAGCAGTTTAACAGGGGAGAGCTCCTACGAGCAGTACTTC.

In regard to this clone: The junction and the germline gene differ at one end; a read error may be behind it. The rearrangement links TRBV28 to TRBJ2-3; perhaps D is TRBD1 or TRBD2 (6 bases each). This CDR3 has 15 residues. Germline values: CDR1 MDHEN, CDR2 SYDVKM. CDR3 loop: CASSLYREDTDTQYF. In DNA form, the CDR3 reads TGTGCCAGCAGCTTATACAGGGAGGACACAGATACGCAGTATTTT. The full variable domain, in which reference TRBV28 and TRBJ2-3 provide the parts outside the CDR3, is DVKVTQSSRYLVKRTGEKVFLECVQDMDHENMFWYRQDPGLGLRLIYFSYDVKMKEKGDIPEGYSVSREKKERFSLILESASTNQTSMYLCASSLYREDTDTQYFGPGTRLTVL.

The chain has TRBV15 and TRBJ2-7, with 12 bases aligning to TRBD2. CDR1 and CDR2 from the germline V gene are LNHNV and YYDKDF (reference sequence). The CDR3 consists of 15 residues. The junction had 1 base not matched to a gene; V was cut back by 2 bases and J by 2 bases. The CDR3 is CATSRRLAGAYEQYF. Here the CDR3 DNA reads TGTGCCACCAGCAGAAGACTAGCGGGAGCCTACGAGCAGTACTTC.

V usage is TRBV29-1 and J usage is TRBJ2-3, with D maybe TRBD1 (6 bases). Germline loops: CDR1 SQVTM, CDR2 ANQGSEA. Trimming shortened V by 3 bases and J by 2 bases, and 12 bases separated the two germline ends. This CDR3 is built from 14 residues. In nucleotides, the CDR3 is TGCAGCGTTGATGCAGGGGTCTCCACAGATACGCAGTATTTT. Encoded protein: CSVDAGVSTDTQYF.

The V call is TRBV14, the J call TRBJ2-2; D remains ambiguous. V lost 4 bases, J lost 5 bases, and 5 bases lay in between. This CDR3 comprises 12 residues. CDR1 and CDR2 (germline): SGHDN, FVKESK. The CDR3 coding sequence is TGTGCCAGCAGCCCCCTAACCGGGGAGCTGTTTTTT. It yields the protein CASSPLTGELFF.

CDR3 in DNA: TGTGCCAGCAGCTCCGGACAGGGGGAGGACGAGCAGTACTTC. Translated, it gives CASSSGQGEDEQYF. V is TRBV11-3 and J is TRBJ2-7, with 10 bases fitting TRBD1. J lost 5 bases, V lost 4 bases, and 5 bases had no gene match. Germline lookup yields CDR1 SGHNT and CDR2 YENEEA. The CDR3 is made up of 14 amino acids.

The CDR3 DNA follows: TGTGCCAGCAGCCAATCGAACGAAAAACTGTTTTTT. It encodes CASSQSNEKLFF. This sequence joins TRBV16 and TRBJ1-4; D unclear. Trimming removed 0 bases at V and 8 bases at J, with 4 bases between. The CDR3 consists of 12 residues. Germline V CDR1 and CDR2: KGHSY, FQNENV.

This clone occurred a few times. The J gene is TRBJ1-1, the V gene TRBV6-1; D is unclear. Per germline, CDR1 MNHNS and CDR2 SASEGT. This CDR3 is built from 16 residues. Trimming left V 0 bases short and J 4 bases short, with 15 bases between. In DNA, the CDR3 is TGTGCCAGCAGTGAAGCCAGTGAGGGTCGGGGCACTGAAGCTTTCTTT. Translating gives CASSEASEGRGTEAFF.

V is TRBV10-2 and J is TRBJ2-3, with 10 bases matching TRBD2. The CDR3 consists of 17 residues. Trimming took 1 base from V and 4 from J; bases not matched to a gene: 8. From germline, CDR1 is WSHSY and CDR2 SAAADI. The CDR3 loop is CASSELGLAGVADTQYF. In DNA, the CDR3 is TGCGCCAGCAGTGAGTTGGGGCTAGCGGGAGTTGCAGATACGCAGTATTTT.

The V call is TRBV5-1, the J call TRBJ2-7; 10 positions match TRBD1. CDR1 is SGHRS, CDR2 YFSETQ, per germline. The CDR3 covers 14 residues. V shed 3 bases, J shed 7 bases, and the junction held 7 bases outside the gene matches. The CDR3: CASSSGTGVGEQYF. CDR3 bases: TGCGCCAGCAGCTCCGGGACAGGGGTGGGGGAGCAGTACTTC.

The rearrangement links TRBV6-1 to TRBJ2-7; maybe TRBD2 (5 bases). V was clipped by 6 bases and J by 4 bases, with 10 bases between them. This CDR3 region has 12 residues. Germline V gives CDR1 MNHNS, CDR2 SASEGT. The CDR3, as DNA: TGTGCCAGCAGCCCTACGGGGTACGAGCAGTACTTC. Translating gives CASSPTGYEQYF.

This chain joins TRBV6-1 and TRBJ2-5, with D maybe TRBD1 (5 bases). CDR1 is MNHNS and CDR2 is SASEGT in the germline V gene. The CDR3 loop spans 14 amino acids. The V end was cut by 4 bases, the J end by 5 bases, with 14 bases between. CDR3 in DNA: TGTGCCAGCAGTGGAACCGCAGGGTATGAGACCCAGTACTTC. Its protein is CASSGTAGYETQYF.

The gene calls are TRBV4-1 and TRBJ2-1, with D maybe TRBD2 (6 bases). Trimming cost V 2 bases and J 3 bases, with 17 bases left between them. There are 17 residues in the CDR3. The germline V gene has CDR1 MGHRA and CDR2 YSYEKL. The CDR3 spells CASSQLTGTLLYNEQFF. The CDR3 DNA reads TGCGCCAGCAGCCAACTTACCGGGACTTTGCTCTACAATGAGCAGTTCTTC.

This clone came up once. The chain joins TRBV6-5 to TRBJ1-2; D remains unclear. V shed 0 bases and J shed 7 bases, with 12 bases lying between them. The CDR3 is made up of 14 amino acids. Germline lookup yields CDR1 MNHEY and CDR2 SVGAGI. The CDR3 spells CASSYSAGWLGYTF. The CDR3 DNA reads TGTGCCAGCAGTTACTCGGCCGGGTGGCTTGGCTACACCTTC.

The table lists this clone with a few counts. Other DNA sequences of this sample code for an identical CDR3. This rearrangement joins TRBV30 to TRBJ1-1, with a possible D match to TRBD1 (5 bases). V was shortened by 3 bases and J by 0 bases, with 11 bases between the two germline ends. The V gene's germline CDR1 is GTSNPN and CDR2 SVGIG (reference sequence). The CDR3 is made up of 14 amino acids. CDR3 in amino acids: CAWRSGTVNTEAFF. The CDR3, as DNA: TGTGCCTGGAGATCCGGGACGGTGAACACTGAAGCTTTCTTT. Full variable domain (remainder filled in from reference TRBV30 and TRBJ1-1): SQTIHQWPATLVQPVGSPLSLECTVEGTSNPNLYWYRQAAGRGLQLLFYSVGIGQISSEVPQNLSASRPQDRQFILSSKKLLLSDSGFYLCAWRSGTVNTEAFFGQGTRLTVV.

V usage is TRBV15 and J usage is TRBJ2-7, with TRBD1 identical over 7 bases. There are 16 residues in the CDR3. Trimming removed 0 bases from V and 0 bases from J; junction bases left unmatched: 5. Germline CDR1 is LNHNV and CDR2 is YYDKDF (reference sequence). DNA for the CDR3: TGTGCCACCAGCAGAGATGGTGGGACAGCCTCCTACGAGCAGTACTTC. Translating it yields CATSRDGGTASYEQYF.

This chain links TRBV7-9 with TRBJ2-1; weak D call: TRBD2 (8 bases). The CDR3 loop spans 15 amino acids. Germline lookup yields CDR1 SEHNR and CDR2 FQNEAQ (reference sequence). Trimming cost V 10 bases and J 7 bases, with 23 bases left between them. CDR3 in DNA: TGTGCCACCAACGGGGGGGACAGTCCAGGGAATGAGCAGTTCTTC. Protein sequence: CATNGGDSPGNEQFF.

This clone was counted a few times. V is TRBV7-9 and J is TRBJ1-1, with 8 nucleotides matching TRBD1. This CDR3 has 15 amino acids. V lost 5 bases, J lost 4 bases, and 9 bases stayed unmatched. The germline V gene has CDR1 SEHNR and CDR2 FQNEAQ (reference sequence). Here the CDR3 reads CASSTKDREGTEAFF. The CDR3 bases are TGTGCCAGCAGCACGAAGGACAGGGAAGGCACTGAAGCTTTCTTT. Supplemented by reference TRBV7-9 and TRBJ1-1, the full variable domain reads DTGVSQNPRHKITKRGQNVTFRCDPISEHNRLYWYRQTLGQGPEFLTYFQNEAQLEKSRLLSDRFSAERPKGSFSTLEIQRTEQGDSAMYLCASSTKDREGTEAFFGQGTRLTVV.

DNA for the CDR3: TGTGCCAGCAGGACCGGGACAGGGACCTACGAGCAGTACTTC. Protein: CASRTGTGTYEQYF. The chain has TRBV2 and TRBJ2-7; 9 nucleotides line up with TRBD1. The junction had 5 bases not matched to a gene; V was cut back by 6 bases and J by 2 bases. The CDR3 extends over 14 amino acids. Germline V gene data show CDR1 as SNHLY and CDR2 as FYNNEI.

The rearrangement links TRBV7-9 to TRBJ1-2; D is undetermined. The CDR3 runs to 13 residues. Trimming pared 5 bases from V and 8 bases from J, leaving 15 bases between. Germline CDR1 reads SEHNR; CDR2 reads FQNEAQ (reference sequence). The CDR3 is CASSPLPSRGYTF. Written as DNA, the CDR3 is TGTGCCAGCAGCCCTCTGCCCTCCCGCGGCTACACCTTC.

This sequence joins TRBV27 and TRBJ2-3, with D unclear. Trimming shortened V by 7 bases and J by 2 bases, and 10 bases separated the two germline ends. Germline V gene sequence: CDR1 MNHEY, CDR2 SMNVEV (reference sequence). This CDR3 has 13 residues. The CDR3, as DNA: TGTGCCAGCACCCCTTCCCACACAGATACGCAGTATTTT. Its translation is CASTPSHTDTQYF.

The chain is built from TRBV7-9 and TRBJ2-1, with D maybe TRBD1 (5 bases). CDR3 length: 12 residues. CDR1 is SEHNR and CDR2 is FQNEAQ in the germline V gene (reference sequence). V was trimmed by 5 bases and J by 8 bases, leaving 10 bases between them. CDR3 protein: CASSTGRDEQFF. The CDR3 DNA follows: TGTGCCAGCAGCACAGGACGCGATGAGCAGTTCTTC.